A single sample gave rise to the 10 T cell receptor beta chains below, sequenced in a study of control samples from healthy donors and cancer patients. Data came from immunoSEQ multiplex PCR; TCRdb stores just in-frame clones and leaves some out. The sample has over 85,000 clones; roughly 94% are singletons. Sequencing used blood. The receptors originated from a woman aged 18 to 35 in good health.

The chain is built from TRBV7-9 and TRBJ1-3; D not resolved. There are 16 residues in the CDR3. Germline lookup yields CDR1 SEHNR and CDR2 FQNEAQ (reference sequence). V dropped 5 bases and J dropped 0 bases, with 14 bases sitting between them. CDR3 protein: CASSERTTNSGNTIYF. The CDR3, as DNA: TGTGCCAGCAGCGAACGGACCACCAACTCTGGAAACACCATATATTTT. Full variable domain (rest looked up from reference TRBV7-9 and TRBJ1-3): DTGVSQNPRHKITKRGQNVTFRCDPISEHNRLYWYRQTLGQGPEFLTYFQNEAQLEKSRLLSDRFSAERPKGSFSTLEIQRTEQGDSAMYLCASSERTTNSGNTIYFGEGSWLTVV.

The sample holds one count of this clone. This sequence joins TRBV6-5 and TRBJ2-3; D gene uncertain. Per germline, CDR1 MNHEY and CDR2 SVGAGI. The CDR3 length is 15 residues. Trimming removed 6 bases at V and 0 bases at J, with 13 bases between. The CDR3 DNA reads TGTGCCAGCAGGCCCTATCGCGAAAGCACAGATACGCAGTATTTT. Protein: CASRPYRESTDTQYF.

This chain joins TRBV3-1 (or the pseudogene TRBV3-2) and TRBJ1-2; D is uncertain. The CDR3 contains 12 residues. The germline gives CDR1 LGHDT, CDR2 YNNKEL (reference sequence). Trimming removed 3 bases at V and 8 bases at J, with 10 bases between. CDR3 region: CASSQEGGGYTF. The CDR3 coding sequence is TGTGCCAGCAGCCAGGAGGGAGGAGGCTACACCTTC.

V is TRBV28 and J is TRBJ1-5; weak D call: TRBD1 (5 bases). The length of the CDR3 is 15 residues. Germline CDR1 and CDR2: MDHEN and SYDVKM. Trimming took 5 bases from V and 1 from J, leaving 12 bases between them. The CDR3 DNA reads as TGTGCCAGCAGTCCCACCGGGGGGAGCAATCAGCCCCAGCATTTT. This codes for CASSPTGGSNQPQHF.

The chain recombines TRBV9 with TRBJ1-2; the D gene is possibly TRBD1 (5 bases). The germline V gene has CDR1 SGDLS and CDR2 YYNGEE. The germline V and J ends were trimmed by 2 bases and 3 bases, with 11 bases remaining between them. The CDR3 is made up of 14 amino acids. The chain's CDR3 is CASSVILGDYGYTF. DNA for the CDR3: TGTGCCAGCAGCGTCATATTAGGGGACTATGGCTACACCTTC.

V and J are TRBV29-1 and TRBJ2-6; D remains ambiguous. Germline V gives CDR1 SQVTM, CDR2 ANQGSEA. V was trimmed by 2 bases and J by 3 bases, leaving 11 bases between them. CDR3 size: 15 residues. The CDR3 region has the DNA TGCAGCGTTGAAACGGAAATGAGTGGGGCCAACGTCCTGACTTTC. It yields the protein CSVETEMSGANVLTF.

The chain uses TRBV25-1 and TRBJ2-1; 11 nucleotides line up with TRBD2. Trimming removed 6 bases from V and 8 bases from J; junction bases left unmatched: 6. The CDR3 totals 14 residues. Germline CDR1 is MGHDK and CDR2 is SYGVNS. The CDR3: CASRLAGGIDEQFF. For the CDR3, the DNA is TGTGCCAGCAGGTTAGCGGGGGGGATAGATGAGCAGTTCTTC.

The chain's CDR3 is CASSSDNTDTQYF. The CDR3 DNA sequence: TGTGCCAGCAGCTCGGACAACACAGATACGCAGTATTTT. The chain uses TRBV7-2 and TRBJ2-3; perhaps TRBD1 as D (5 bases). Per the germline V gene, CDR1 is SGHTA and CDR2 is FQGNSA. Deletions cut 4 bases from V and 2 bases from J, with 7 bases between. This CDR3 region has 13 residues.

The CDR3 nucleotides are TGTGCCAGCAGTGACTCGGCGGAGGCCGGGGGAAAAAGGTCTGAAGCTTTCTTT. Residues: CASSDSAEAGGKRSEAFF. The gene calls are TRBV6-4 and TRBJ1-1, with a tentative D call TRBD1 (5 bases). The CDR3 extends over 18 amino acids. With 0 bases removed from V and 6 bases from J, the gap between germline ends came to 23 bases. Germline values: CDR1 MRHNA, CDR2 SNTAGT.

This clone was detected once. This chain connects TRBV6-6 to TRBJ1-1, with 9 bases that match TRBD1. Germline trimming cut 4 bases from V and 6 bases from J; bases unmatched to any gene: 6. CDR1 MNHNY and CDR2 SVGAGI come from the germline V gene (reference sequence). This CDR3 is 14 amino acids long. This CDR3 reads CASSSKTGGAEAFF. CDR3 sequence (DNA): TGTGCCAGCAGTTCAAAGACAGGGGGGGCTGAAGCTTTCTTT.